This is a list of T cell receptor beta chains from one sample in a study of T cells in Graves' hyperthyroidism and ophthalmopathy. TCRdb re-called the multiplex PCR reads through MiXCR, storing one row per CDR3 protein. This table holds 550,000 to 650,000 distinct CDR3 sequences, 11% to 15% found once. Sequenced: blood. The receptors originated from a woman in her 30s with Graves' hyperthyroidism that later progressed to Graves' ophthalmopathy. Both conserved end residues are part of each CDR3. A D gene is named only where the DNA matches it firmly. Some rows mark clone size as missing; the rest say once, few, many or name a class of expanded clone.

J | size | V | length | D | CDR3 | DNA
TRBJ1-4 | many | TRBV18 | 16 | NA | CASSPQTVATNEKLFF | TGTGCCAGCTCACCACAGACAGTAGCAACTAATGAAAAACTGTTTTTT
TRBJ1-1 | many | TRBV20-1 | 14 | NA | CSARYSTGLGEAFF | TGCAGTGCTAGATATTCGACAGGTCTCGGTGAAGCTTTCTTT
TRBJ1-3 | NA | TRBV6-5 | 19 | NA | CASSYTGPKHPYSGNTIYF | TGTGCCAGCAGTTATACCGGGCCCAAACACCCTTACTCTGGAAACACCATATATTTT
TRBJ2-4 | few | TRBV12-3/TRBV12-4 | 16 | NA | CASSRTGEEAKNIQYF | TGTGCCAGCAGTCGCACAGGGGAGGAAGCCAAAAACATTCAGTACTTC
TRBJ2-6 | many | TRBV24-1 | 15 | NA | CATGSRYSGANVLTF | TGTGCCACCGGGTCCCGGTACTCTGGGGCCAACGTCCTGACTTTC
TRBJ2-7 | NA | TRBV18 | 15 | NA | CASSPRPVLAYEQYF | TGTGCCAGCTCACCACGGCCAGTCCTTGCCTACGAGCAGTACTTC
TRBJ1-6 | many | TRBV20-1 | 14 | NA | CSAREEGYNSPLHF | TGCAGTGCTAGAGAGGAAGGTTATAATTCACCCCTCCACTTT
TRBJ1-1 | many | TRBV5-1 | 14 | NA | CASSNFPMNTEAFF | TGCGCCAGCAGCAACTTCCCCATGAACACTGAAGCTTTCTTT
TRBJ1-2 | many | TRBV19 | 12 | NA | CASRQINYGYTF | TGTGCCAGTCGACAGATTAACTATGGCTACACCTTC
TRBJ2-1 | many | TRBV12-3/TRBV12-4 | 13 | NA | CASSPRENNEQFF | TGTGCCAGCAGTCCACGGGAAAACAATGAGCAGTTCTTC
TRBJ2-2 | NA | TRBV3-1 | 16 | NA | CASSPIGQTNTGELFF | TGTGCCAGCAGCCCTATCGGACAGACGAACACCGGGGAGCTGTTTTTT
TRBJ1-2 | many | TRBV14 | 15 | TRBD1 | CASSQMLPGQGIYTF | TGTGCCAGCAGCCAAATGCTTCCGGGACAGGGGATCTACACCTTC
TRBJ1-1 | many | TRBV19 | 14 | NA | CASSSVGMNTEAFF | TGTGCCAGTAGTTCGGTAGGTATGAACACTGAAGCTTTCTTT
TRBJ1-4 | NA | TRBV4-2 | 18 | NA | CASSHGWGDPATNEKLFF | TGTGCCAGCAGCCACGGTTGGGGAGATCCAGCAACTAATGAAAAACTGTTTTTT
TRBJ2-5 | few | TRBV6-2/TRBV6-3 | 15 | TRBD1 | CASSYGGQGQGTQYF | TGTGCCAGCAGTTACGGAGGACAGGGCCAGGGGACCCAGTACTTC
TRBJ2-3 | many | TRBV2 | 15 | NA | CASIGAGKSTDTQYF | TGTGCCAGCATCGGGGCCGGGAAAAGCACAGATACGCAGTATTTT
TRBJ1-2 | many | TRBV12-3/TRBV12-4 | 18 | NA | CASSYPPGSRERSDGYTF | TGTGCCAGCAGTTACCCACCAGGAAGTCGGGAACGAAGCGATGGCTACACCTTC
TRBJ1-6 | many | TRBV12-3/TRBV12-4 | 14 | NA | CASSSGTRNSPLHF | TGTGCCAGCAGTTCCGGGACGAGGAATTCACCCCTCCACTTT
TRBJ2-7 | many | TRBV2 | 13 | TRBD2 | CASARGGMYEQYF | TGTGCCAGCGCACGCGGGGGGATGTACGAGCAGTACTTC
TRBJ1-5 | NA | TRBV6-5 | 14 | NA | CASVLWGSNQPQHF | TGTGCCAGCGTTCTGTGGGGTTCAAATCAGCCCCAGCATTTT
TRBJ1-4 | many | TRBV2 | 13 | TRBD1 | CASSGTGARKLFF | TGTGCCAGTTCCGGGACAGGGGCAAGAAAACTGTTTTTT
TRBJ1-4 | many | TRBV20-1 | 12 | NA | CSASLGTEKLFF | TGCAGTGCTAGTCTGGGGACAGAAAAACTGTTTTTT
TRBJ1-5 | many | TRBV7-8 | 15 | NA | CASSLGGQARLPQHF | TGTGCCAGCAGCTTAGGGGGACAAGCACGTTTGCCCCAGCATTTT
TRBJ2-5 | NA | TRBV4-1 | 15 | NA | CASSQERQPQETQYF | TGCGCCAGCAGCCAAGAACGGCAGCCTCAAGAGACCCAGTACTTC
TRBJ2-7 | few | TRBV20-1 | 14 | TRBD2 | CSARGGLPPYEQYF | TGCAGTGCCCGGGGGGGGCTCCCGCCCTACGAGCAGTACTTC
TRBJ2-5 | many | TRBV10-1 | 15 | NA | CASSDGFGDQETQYF | TGCGCCAGCAGTGATGGGTTCGGGGACCAAGAGACCCAGTACTTC
TRBJ1-2 | many | TRBV10-3 | 13 | TRBD1 | CAIRDRESDGYTF | TGTGCCATCAGGGACAGGGAATCGGATGGCTACACCTTC
TRBJ2-7 | NA | TRBV6-5 | 15 | TRBD1 | CASSYEAGGPREQYF | TGTGCCAGCAGTTACGAGGCAGGGGGCCCTAGGGAGCAGTACTTC
TRBJ1-1 | NA | TRBV5-6 | 15 | NA | CASSNERGGSTEAFF | TGTGCCAGCAGCAATGAACGGGGGGGAAGCACTGAAGCTTTCTTT
TRBJ2-7 | many | TRBV20-1 | 13 | NA | CSATSTRVYEQYF | TGCAGTGCTACCTCTACGCGCGTCTACGAGCAGTACTTC
TRBJ1-3 | many | TRBV12-3/TRBV12-4 | 12 | NA | CASSFNLNTIYF | TGTGCCAGCAGTTTCAACTTAAACACCATATATTTT
TRBJ1-2 | many | TRBV2 | 14 | NA | CASSEQLVGYGYTF | TGTGCCAGCAGTGAACAGCTGGTGGGTTATGGCTACACCTTC